This T cell receptor beta chain comes out of a study of Ad26.COV2.S vaccination and SARS-CoV-2 variants. As for the study in general: Ad26.COV2.S was injected intramuscularly once or twice, 56 days apart. Study-wide results and caveats: Participants given vaccine showed non-spike TCR breadth similar to that of placebo recipients.

The treatment: some 20 received Ad26.COV2.S at low or high dose, single or two shots; about 5 received placebo; per-sample allocation not given. Samples came from day 63 after the first vaccine or placebo injection. A Boston adult aged 18-55 years was the donor. Sequencing was performed with immunoSEQ multiplex PCR; in TCRdb, only in-frame clones are kept and a portion is missing. This sample has about 400,000 clones, with more than 75% found just once. The count of this clone is one. Its specificity is not known. The length of the CDR3 is 11 residues. The V end was cut by 2 bases, the J end by 12 bases, with 11 bases between. Germline values: CDR1 MNHEY, CDR2 SVGAGI.

The sequence was collected from a person between 18 and 65 years old who received the Ad26.COV2.S COVID-19 vaccine or a placebo. Sequenced here: peripheral blood, sampled in a trial of Ad26.COV2.S vaccine versus placebo. This chain joins TRBV6-5 and TRBJ2-7; tentative D call: TRBD1 (5 bases). The CDR3 nucleotides read TGTGCCAGCAGTTACGAAGGGGCGAGGTACTTC. Amino acid sequence: CASSYEGARYF.